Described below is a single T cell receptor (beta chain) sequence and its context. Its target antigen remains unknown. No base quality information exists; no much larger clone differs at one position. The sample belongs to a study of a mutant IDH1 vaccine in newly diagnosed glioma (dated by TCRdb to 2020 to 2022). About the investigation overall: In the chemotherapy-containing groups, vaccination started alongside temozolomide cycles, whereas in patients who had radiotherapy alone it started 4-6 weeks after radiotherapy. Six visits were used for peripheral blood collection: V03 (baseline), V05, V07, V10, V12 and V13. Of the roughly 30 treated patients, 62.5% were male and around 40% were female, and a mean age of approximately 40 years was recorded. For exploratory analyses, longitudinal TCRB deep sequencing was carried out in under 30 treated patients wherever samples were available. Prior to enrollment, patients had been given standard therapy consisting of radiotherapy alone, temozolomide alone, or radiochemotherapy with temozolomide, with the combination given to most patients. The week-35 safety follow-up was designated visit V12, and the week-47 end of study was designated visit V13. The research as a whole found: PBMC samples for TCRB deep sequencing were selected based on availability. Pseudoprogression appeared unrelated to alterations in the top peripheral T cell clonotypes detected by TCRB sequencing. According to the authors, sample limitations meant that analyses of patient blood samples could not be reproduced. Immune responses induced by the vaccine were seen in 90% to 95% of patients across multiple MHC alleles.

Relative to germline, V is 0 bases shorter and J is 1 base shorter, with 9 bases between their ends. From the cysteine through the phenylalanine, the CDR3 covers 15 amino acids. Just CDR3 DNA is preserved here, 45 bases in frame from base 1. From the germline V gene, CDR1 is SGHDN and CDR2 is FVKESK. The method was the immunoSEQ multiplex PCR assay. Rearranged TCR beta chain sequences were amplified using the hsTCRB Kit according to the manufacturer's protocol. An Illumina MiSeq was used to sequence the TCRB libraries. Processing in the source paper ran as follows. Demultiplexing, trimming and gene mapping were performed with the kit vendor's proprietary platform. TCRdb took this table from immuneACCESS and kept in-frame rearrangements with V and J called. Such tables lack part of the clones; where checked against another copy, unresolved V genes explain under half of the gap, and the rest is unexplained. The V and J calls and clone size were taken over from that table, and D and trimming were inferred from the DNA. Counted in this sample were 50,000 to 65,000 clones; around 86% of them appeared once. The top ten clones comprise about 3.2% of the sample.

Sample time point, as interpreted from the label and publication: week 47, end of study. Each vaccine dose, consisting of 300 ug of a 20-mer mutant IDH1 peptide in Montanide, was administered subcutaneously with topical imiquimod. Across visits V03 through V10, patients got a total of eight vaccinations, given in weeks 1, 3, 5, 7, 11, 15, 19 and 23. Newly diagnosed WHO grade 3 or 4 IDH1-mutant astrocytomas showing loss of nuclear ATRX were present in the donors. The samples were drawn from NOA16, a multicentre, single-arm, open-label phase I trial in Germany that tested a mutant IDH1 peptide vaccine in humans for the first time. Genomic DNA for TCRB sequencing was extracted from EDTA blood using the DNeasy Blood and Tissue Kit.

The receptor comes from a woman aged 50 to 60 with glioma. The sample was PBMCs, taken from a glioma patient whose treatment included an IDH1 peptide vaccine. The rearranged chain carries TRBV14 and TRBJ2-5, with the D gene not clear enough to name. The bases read TGTGCCAGCAGCCAAGATCAGGTAGCCCAAGAGACCCAGTACTTC. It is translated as CASSQDQVAQETQYF.